Shown below are 6 T cell receptor beta chains from a single sample sequenced in a study of post-analysis software for immune sequencing data. Their recognized antigens are unknown. Unique molecular identifiers had been added to the TCR beta cDNA libraries. MiXCR, run by TCRdb on the PCR reads, gives a single entry per CDR3 protein. The sample consists of about 770,000 distinct CDR3 sequences, 35% to 55% of them appearing once. General study results and limits: When patients were compared with controls, a handful of TRBV segments were more frequent, TRBV5-6, TRBV5-1 and TRBV20-1 among them.

Sequences were obtained from blood. These receptors were obtained from a girl aged 10-17 years with multiple sclerosis.

This clonotype has only a few counts. The DNA for the CDR3 is TGTGCCAGCAGTCCCCATCAACAGGCATCCTACGAGCAGTACTTC. Its translation is CASSPHQQASYEQYF. The chain couples TRBV12-3 or TRBV12-4 to TRBJ2-7; D possibly corresponds to TRBD1 (5 bases). This CDR3 region has 15 residues. Trimming took off 5 bases at V and 1 base at J, with 15 bases between the two ends.

The chain is built from TRBV20-1 and TRBJ2-7, with 7 bases fitting TRBD2. Germline CDR1 DFQATT, CDR2 SNEGSKA (reference sequence). The CDR3 length is 15 residues. Trimming cost V 0 bases and J 0 bases; bases outside gene matches: 5. The CDR3 DNA follows: TGCAGTGCTAGAGATCAGTGGACTAGCTCCTACGAGCAGTACTTC. Protein: CSARDQWTSSYEQYF.

The V call is TRBV11-2, the J call TRBJ1-1, with D unclear. The germline V and J ends were trimmed by 7 bases and 1 base, with 16 bases remaining between them. Germline CDR1 SGHAT, CDR2 FQNNGV. The CDR3 has 15 residues. The CDR3 nucleotides are TGTGCCAGCACCCACGGGGTTCTCGGGAACACTGAAGCTTTCTTT. This encodes CASTHGVLGNTEAFF.

This clonotype was seen only a few times. The rearrangement joins TRBV28 to TRBJ2-4, with TRBD1 matching 8 bases. With V trimmed by 4 bases and J by 13 bases, 9 bases remained unmatched. Per the germline V gene, CDR1 is MDHEN and CDR2 is SYDVKM. This CDR3 comprises 13 residues. The CDR3 bases are TGTGCCAGCAGTTCCGGGACAGGCTCCCCCCAGTACTTC. Protein product: CASSSGTGSPQYF.

This clonotype has only a few counts. The V call is TRBV7-6, the J call TRBJ2-5, with D unclear. The J call may be in error: the DNA end matches TRBJ2-7 better. CDR3 length: 14 amino acids. Germline CDR1 and CDR2: SGHVS and FNYEAQ. CDR3 DNA sequence: TGTGCCAGCAGCTTAGGGCAGGCTGGCTACGAGCAGTACTTC. Amino acids: CASSLGQAGYEQYF.

The chain combines TRBV4-1 with TRBJ2-5, with D perhaps TRBD1 (6 bases). CDR1 MGHRA and CDR2 YSYEKL come from the germline V gene. The CDR3 contains 16 residues. V was cut by 1 base and J by 0 bases, with 12 bases left in between. The CDR3 DNA reads TGCGCCAGCAGCCAAGGCTCCGGGACACACCAAGAGACCCAGTACTTC. Translating gives CASSQGSGTHQETQYF.